The source of this T cell receptor beta chain is a study of shared T cell receptors in the human thymus. CDR1 SNHLY and CDR2 FYNNEI come from the germline V gene. There are 15 residues in the CDR3. V dropped 6 bases and J dropped 2; count of bases not matched to a gene: 7. Measured with immunoSEQ multiplex PCR; TCRdb has only the in-frame clones, and not every one. The table shows 640,000 or so clones, with 70% to 90% occurring only once. The sample was also linked to a second study, of human thymus T cells.

The rearrangement links TRBV2 to TRBJ1-5; 7 bases align to TRBD1. Input material: thymocytes. The clonotype comes from a boy in the first two years of life with a congenital heart defect. DNA of the CDR3: TGTGCCAGCAGAGAGACAGGGCGGGGCAATCAGCCCCAGCATTTT. This translates into CASRETGRGNQPQHF.